The 6 T cell receptor beta chains presented below share a single source sample, sequenced in a study of T cells in Graves' hyperthyroidism and ophthalmopathy. RNA transcripts provided the source from which TCR beta CDR3 regions were amplified. HTBI primers were the set used in a first-round RT-PCR of the TCR CDR3. TCRdb called the multiplex PCR reads again in MiXCR, with one record for every CDR3 protein. Among about 740,000 distinct CDR3 sequences listed, 14% were seen once. The sequencing sample was made of blood. Receptors were obtained from a woman younger than 35 with Graves' hyperthyroidism.

This clonotype was recorded at least ten times. This chain uses TRBV29-1 with TRBJ1-5, with D maybe TRBD1 (5 bases). The germline V gene encodes CDR1 SQVTM and CDR2 ANQGSEA. V lost 5 bases to trimming and J lost 2 bases, with 7 bases between them. The CDR3 has 12 amino acids. CDR3 DNA sequence: TGCAGCGTTCAGGGAGGCAATCAGCCCCAGCATTTT. Protein: CSVQGGNQPQHF. Full variable domain (missing parts from reference TRBV29-1 and TRBJ1-5): SAVISQKPSRDICQRGTSLTIQCQVDSQVTMMFWYRQQPGQSLTLIATANQGSEATYESGFVIDKFPISRPNLTFSTLTVSNMSPEDSSIYLCSVQGGNQPQHFGDGTRLSIL.

This clonotype was seen a handful of times. The rearrangement uses TRBV28 and TRBJ1-5, with D maybe TRBD1 (5 bases). This CDR3 is built from 15 residues. Per the germline V gene, CDR1 is MDHEN and CDR2 is SYDVKM. Trimming left V 6 bases short and J 1 base short, with 13 bases between. The CDR3 region is CASSPWDGSNQPQHF. In DNA, the CDR3 is TGTGCCAGCAGCCCTTGGGACGGAAGCAATCAGCCCCAGCATTTT.

Regarding this clonotype: A read error is likely, as this CDR3 ends without the conserved phenylalanine or tryptophan. The V and J genes are TRBV7-9 and TRBJ2-1, with TRBD2 identical over 14 bases. V gave up 0 bases and J gave up 0 bases; unmatched junction bases: 10. The CDR3 sequence is 21 residues long. Germline-derived CDR1 and CDR2 are SEHNR and FQNEAQ (reference sequence). The CDR3 coding sequence is TGTGCCAGCAGCTTAGCGCTGAGACTAGCGGGAGGGGACCGCTCCTACAATGAGCAGTTCGTC. Translated: CASSLALRLAGGDRSYNEQFV.

The chain combines TRBV20-1 with TRBJ1-1; TRBD1 might be the D (6 bases). V gave up 1 base and J gave up 0 bases, with 9 bases separating them. CDR3 length: 14 residues. Looked up from germline, CDR1 is DFQATT and CDR2 is SNEGSKA (reference sequence). CDR3 DNA: TGCAGTGCTAGAGGGTCAGGGGTGAACACTGAAGCTTTCTTT. Protein: CSARGSGVNTEAFF.

This clonotype was seen more than once but under ten times. The CDR3: CASSGLPGELFF. CDR3 nucleotides: TGTGCCAGCAGCGGACTCCCCGGGGAGCTGTTTTTT. The genes are TRBV3-1 and TRBJ2-2; tentatively, D is TRBD2 (5 bases). The CDR3 extends over 12 amino acids. V was pared by 5 bases and J by 6 bases, with 7 bases between. Germline CDR1 is LGHDT and CDR2 is YNNKEL (reference sequence).

This clonotype showed up just a few times. This sequence joins TRBV7-9 and TRBJ2-3; TRBD2 matches 9 bases. Trimming at V came to 5 bases and at J to 5 bases, leaving 14 bases not matched to a gene. The germline gives CDR1 SEHNR, CDR2 FQNEAQ (reference sequence). This CDR3 comprises 17 residues. CDR3 residues: CASSTRTSVEGKDTQYF. CDR3 bases: TGTGCCAGCAGCACTCGGACTAGCGTCGAGGGTAAAGATACGCAGTATTTT.